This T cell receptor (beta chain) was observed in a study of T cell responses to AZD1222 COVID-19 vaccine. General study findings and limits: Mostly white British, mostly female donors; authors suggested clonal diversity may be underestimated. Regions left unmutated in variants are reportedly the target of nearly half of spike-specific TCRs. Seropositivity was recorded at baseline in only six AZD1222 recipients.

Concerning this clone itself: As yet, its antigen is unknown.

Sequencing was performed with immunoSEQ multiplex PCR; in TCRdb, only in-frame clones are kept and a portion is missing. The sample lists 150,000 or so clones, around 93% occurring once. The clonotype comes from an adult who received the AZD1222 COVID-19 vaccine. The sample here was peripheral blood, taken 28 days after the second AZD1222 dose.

In DNA, the CDR3 is TGCGCCAGCAGCTTGGATCTGCCGGGGCTCGACTACTATGGCTACACCTTC. Translation gives CASSLDLPGLDYYGYTF. The chain is built from TRBV5-1 and TRBJ1-2; tentative D call: TRBD1 (5 bases). The CDR3 loop spans 17 amino acids. Germline V lookup: CDR1 SGHRS, CDR2 YFSETQ. V dropped 0 bases and J dropped 3 bases, with 18 bases sitting between them.